This is a list of T cell receptor beta chains from one sample in a study of glioma-infiltrating T cells after dendritic cell vaccination. The table came from immunoSEQ multiplex PCR; TCRdb's copy has only in-frame clones and leaves some out. This sample has 70,000 to 95,000 clones; around 86% occur once, and the top ten carry more than 2%. Specimen: blood, collected after dendritic cell vaccination. These receptors all stem from a human donor with glioblastoma. Each CDR3 is given with its conserved first and last residue. A D gene is named only where the DNA matches it firmly. The size entry is marked missing in some rows and otherwise reads once, few, many or a size class.

D	length	V	size	J	CDR3	DNA
NA	12	TRBV6-1	NA	TRBJ1-1	CASSGLGIEAFF	TGTGCCAGCAGCGGACTAGGAATTGAAGCTTTCTTT
NA	13	TRBV29-1	NA	TRBJ2-4	CSLIEPNKNIQYF	TGCAGCCTGATTGAGCCCAACAAAAACATTCAGTACTTC
TRBD1	14	TRBV28	NA	TRBJ2-4	CASSPHRDRPVQYF	TGTGCCAGCAGTCCGCACCGGGACAGGCCGGTTCAGTACTTC
TRBD1	16	TRBV6-5	NA	TRBJ1-2	CASSYLKTGIHYGYTF	TGTGCCAGCAGCTACTTAAAGACAGGGATCCACTATGGCTACACCTTC
NA	14	TRBV5-1	few	TRBJ2-7	CASSLDSGPYEQYF	TGCGCCAGCAGCTTGGATAGCGGACCCTACGAGCAGTACTTC
TRBD2	12	TRBV29-1	NA	TRBJ2-5	CSVLAGEETQYF	TGCAGCGTTCTAGCGGGAGAAGAGACCCAGTACTTC
NA	18	TRBV19	NA	TRBJ2-7	CASSIVPIWGGLSYEQYF	TGTGCCAGTAGTATAGTCCCCATATGGGGGGGCCTCTCCTACGAGCAGTACTTC
TRBD2	17	TRBV5-1	NA	TRBJ2-1	CASSLTTGTSGYNEQFF	TGCGCCAGCAGCCTCACGACCGGGACTAGCGGCTACAATGAGCAGTTCTTC
TRBD2	17	TRBV5-6	NA	TRBJ2-1	CASSLAGLAGVEGEQFF	TGTGCCAGCAGCTTGGCCGGGCTAGCGGGAGTGGAGGGGGAGCAGTTCTTC
NA	13	TRBV27	NA	TRBJ1-5	CASSWDNRQPQHF	TGTGCCAGCAGTTGGGACAATAGGCAGCCCCAGCATTTT
TRBD2	16	TRBV7-2	NA	TRBJ2-1	CASSLGGTSGHNEQFF	TGTGCCAGCAGCTTAGGCGGGACTAGCGGACACAATGAGCAGTTCTTC
NA	14	TRBV6-5	NA	TRBJ2-7	CASSRLQGPYEQYF	TGTGCCAGCAGTCGTTTACAGGGCCCCTACGAGCAGTACTTC
TRBD2	15	TRBV6-5	NA	TRBJ2-1	CASSFRLAGDNEQFF	TGTGCCAGCAGTTTCAGGCTAGCGGGAGATAATGAGCAGTTCTTC
TRBD2	17	TRBV5-1	NA	TRBJ2-2	CASSLVGAGGPTGELFF	TGCGCCAGCAGCTTGGTGGGAGCGGGAGGGCCCACCGGGGAGCTGTTTTTT
NA	14	TRBV25-1	NA	TRBJ2-7	CASTGTSSSYEQYF	TGTGCCAGCACGGGAACTTCGAGCTCCTACGAGCAGTACTTC
NA	16	TRBV9	NA	TRBJ1-4	CASSVRPRGGNEKLFF	TGTGCCAGCAGCGTTCGGCCTCGGGGGGGCAATGAAAAACTGTTTTTT